These 22 T cell receptor beta chains originate from one sample sequenced in a study of blood T cell repertoires in COVID-19. TCRdb's table, derived via immunoSEQ multiplex PCR, lists solely in-frame clones and lacks some. Of about 310,000 clones listed, about nine tenths are singletons. Sample: peripheral blood. The receptors stem from a man aged 50-60 years with active or convalescent COVID-19.

The rearrangement links TRBV4-2 to TRBJ2-3; a possible D gene is TRBD1 (6 bases). The germline CDR1 and CDR2 sequences are LGHNA and YNFKEQ. Trimming shortened V by 1 base and J by 2 bases, and 13 bases separated the two germline ends. This CDR3 has 16 residues. The CDR3 nucleotides read TGTGCCAGCAGCCAAGGGGCAGGGGACGTCACAGATACGCAGTATTTT. This gives the protein CASSQGAGDVTDTQYF.

The table lists this clone with a count of one. The chain is built from TRBV24-1 and TRBJ2-5; 8 positions agree with TRBD2. This CDR3 is 16 amino acids long. V dropped 4 bases and J dropped 4; count of bases not matched to a gene: 10. Germline CDR1 reads KGHDR; CDR2 reads SFDVKD. DNA for the CDR3: TGTGCCACCAGTGACCCCGGGACTAGTGATGGAGAGACCCAGTACTTC. Its translation: CATSDPGTSDGETQYF.

The V call is TRBV7-9, the J call TRBJ2-7, with D tentatively TRBD2 (5 bases). Germline loops: CDR1 SEHNR, CDR2 FQNEAQ (reference sequence). This CDR3 spans 14 amino acids. Trimming left V 5 bases short and J 6 bases short, with 17 bases between. CDR3 sequence: CASSRNLAAGEQYF. The CDR3 region has the DNA TGTGCCAGCAGCCGAAACCTGGCCGCGGGCGAGCAGTACTTC.

The chain links TRBV2 to TRBJ2-3; possibly TRBD2 for D (6 bases). V lost 2 bases and J 2 bases, leaving 11 bases between the germline ends. The germline V gene encodes CDR1 SNHLY and CDR2 FYNNEI. This CDR3 has 15 residues. In DNA, the CDR3 is TGTGCCAGCAGTGAACTAGCGCCTTTCACAGATACGCAGTATTTT. Its translation: CASSELAPFTDTQYF.

The chain combines TRBV4-2 with TRBJ1-3, with TRBD1 identical over 8 bases. The CDR3 totals 19 residues. V lost 0 bases to trimming and J lost 0 bases; unmatched junction nucleotides: 10. Per the germline V gene, CDR1 is LGHNA and CDR2 is YNFKEQ. For the CDR3, the DNA is TGTGCCAGCAGCCAAGATAGGGTGGGGACAGGCTACTCTGGAAACACCATATATTTT. Its protein product is CASSQDRVGTGYSGNTIYF.

The V call is TRBV6-2 or TRBV6-3, the J call TRBJ2-5, with D possibly matching TRBD2 (6 bases). Germline CDR1 is MNHEY and CDR2 is SVGEGT. CDR3 length: 15 residues. Trimming removed 2 bases from V and 2 bases from J, with 12 bases in between. The CDR3: CASSYVGGLQETQYF. In DNA, the CDR3 is TGTGCCAGCAGTTACGTGGGAGGTCTTCAAGAGACCCAGTACTTC.

The chain combines TRBV28 with TRBJ2-1; D might be TRBD2 (5 bases). The CDR3 runs 15 residues. The V gene's germline CDR1 is MDHEN and CDR2 SYDVKM. Trimming removed 6 bases at V and 0 bases at J, with 12 bases between. CDR3 coding DNA: TGTGCCAGCAGGCCTCCGGGAATCTCCTACAATGAGCAGTTCTTC. Translation: CASRPPGISYNEQFF.

Only one count was recorded for this clone. This sequence joins TRBV28 and TRBJ2-7; D is possibly TRBD2 (5 bases). Trimming shortened V by 5 bases and J by 7 bases, and 18 bases separated the two germline ends. From germline, CDR1 is MDHEN and CDR2 SYDVKM. This CDR3 is built from 14 residues. The DNA for the CDR3 is TGTGCCAGCAGTCCCCTGGAGGCTCTTGGTGAGCAGTACTTC. Its protein product is CASSPLEALGEQYF.

This CDR3 is CASSHRGAPNQPQHF. The CDR3 DNA reads TGTGCCAGCAGTCACAGGGGCGCGCCGAATCAGCCCCAGCATTTT. V and J are TRBV27 and TRBJ1-5; the match to TRBD1 covers 7 bases. Germline V gene lookup returns CDR1 MNHEY and CDR2 SMNVEV (reference sequence). V shed 5 bases, J shed 4 bases, and the junction held 8 bases outside the gene matches. This CDR3 is built from 15 residues.

V and J are TRBV27 and TRBJ1-2; no firm D call. V was clipped by 0 bases and J by 0 bases, with 8 bases between them. CDR1 and CDR2 (germline): MNHEY, SMNVEV (reference sequence). The CDR3 has 15 amino acids. CDR3 nucleotide sequence: TGTGCCAGCAGTTTATCTATGAGGGCTAACTATGGCTACACCTTC. Residues: CASSLSMRANYGYTF.

The chain uses TRBV5-1 and TRBJ1-2; D gene unclear. Deletions cut 0 bases from V and 3 bases from J, with 9 bases between. The CDR3 is made up of 14 amino acids. Looked up from germline, CDR1 is SGHRS and CDR2 is YFSETQ. The CDR3 DNA reads as TGCGCCAGCAGCTTGGGTGCGGTTGACTATGGCTACACCTTC. It is translated as CASSLGAVDYGYTF.

The rearrangement uses TRBV27 and TRBJ2-7; maybe TRBD1 (6 bases). The ends were cut back, 5 bases at V and 4 bases at J, with 21 bases in the middle. CDR1 is MNHEY and CDR2 is SMNVEV in the germline V gene (reference sequence). CDR3 size: 16 residues. Here the CDR3 DNA reads TGTGCCAGCAGTACCGGGGACACGACGAGCTTTTACGAGCAGTACTTC. This codes for CASSTGDTTSFYEQYF.

This chain joins TRBV14 and TRBJ2-7; possible D gene TRBD1, 5 bases. The CDR3 covers 14 residues. V lost 5 bases to trimming and J lost 2 bases, with 13 bases between them. Germline CDR1 SGHDN, CDR2 FVKESK. The CDR3 spells CASSRPGHTYEQYF. CDR3 nucleotides: TGTGCCAGCAGCAGACCAGGGCATACCTACGAGCAGTACTTC.

This chain links TRBV6-1 with TRBJ1-2, with TRBD1 as a possible D gene (5 bases). The CDR3 spans 17 residues. CDR1 is MNHNS and CDR2 is SASEGT in the germline V gene. V was shortened by 4 bases and J by 2 bases, with 20 bases between the two germline ends. This chain's CDR3 is CASSGPKGQATNYGYTF. Here the CDR3 DNA reads TGTGCCAGCAGTGGGCCCAAGGGGCAGGCCACCAACTATGGCTACACCTTC.

This clone was seen only a few times. This chain connects TRBV4-3 to TRBJ2-5; 14 bases fit TRBD2. The germline CDR1 and CDR2 sequences are LGHNA and YSLEER. The CDR3 sequence is 16 residues long. V shed 3 bases and J 2 bases; nucleotides not matched to a gene: 2. The CDR3 bases are TGCGCCAGCAGCCATGGGACTAGCGGGGGACAAGAGACCCAGTACTTC. Amino acids: CASSHGTSGGQETQYF.

This clone turned up a few times. This chain uses TRBV19 with TRBJ2-2; TRBD2 matches 8 bases. Germline loops: CDR1 LNHDA, CDR2 SQIVND (reference sequence). Trimming at V came to 5 bases and at J to 0 bases, leaving 5 bases not matched to a gene. This CDR3 is built from 16 residues. The CDR3, as DNA: TGTGCCAGTAGTCCGTCGGGACTAGCGAACACCGGGGAGCTGTTTTTT. This codes for CASSPSGLANTGELFF.

The chain uses TRBV30 and TRBJ2-2, with 9 nucleotides matching TRBD1. Unmatched junction bases numbered 1, after V lost 5 bases and J lost 6 bases. Germline V gives CDR1 GTSNPN, CDR2 SVGIG (reference sequence). The CDR3 has 12 amino acids. CDR3 nucleotide sequence: TGTGCCTGGGGGACAGGGCCCGGGGAGCTGTTTTTT. Protein sequence: CAWGTGPGELFF.

The chain has TRBV7-2 and TRBJ1-2; D remains ambiguous. Per germline, CDR1 SGHTA and CDR2 FQGNSA. V lost 1 base to trimming and J lost 4 bases, with 13 bases between them. There are 15 residues in the CDR3. The CDR3 reads CASSLVSFGSYGYTF. In nucleotides, the CDR3 is TGTGCCAGCAGCTTAGTCTCGTTTGGGAGCTATGGCTACACCTTC.

The rearrangement uses TRBV6-5 and TRBJ1-1; D may be TRBD1 (5 bases). The V end lost 6 bases, the J end lost 1 base, and 15 bases lay between the germline ends. Germline values: CDR1 MNHEY, CDR2 SVGAGI. CDR3 length equals 15 residues. CDR3 bases: TGTGCCAGCAGGAGGGAGGGGTTGGGGAACACTGAAGCTTTCTTT. Translation gives CASRREGLGNTEAFF.

The CDR3 is CASSPGILASADTQYF. CDR3 nucleotide sequence: TGTGCCAGCAGCCCGGGGATACTAGCGTCCGCAGATACGCAGTATTTT. This chain joins TRBV5-6 and TRBJ2-3; 7 bases match TRBD2. The length of the CDR3 is 16 residues. After removal of 4 bases from V and 4 bases from J, the junction contained 12 bases not matched to a gene. Germline V gene data show CDR1 as SGHDT and CDR2 as YYEEEE.

V gene TRBV19 combines with J gene TRBJ2-2; maybe TRBD2 (6 bases). There are 15 residues in the CDR3. CDR1 is LNHDA and CDR2 is SQIVND in the germline V gene (reference sequence). Trimming took 5 bases from V and 5 from J, leaving 15 bases between them. The CDR3, as DNA: TGTGCCAGTAGTGACCCGGGGGAGAGAACCGGGGAGCTGTTTTTT. Its protein is CASSDPGERTGELFF.

This chain joins TRBV18 and TRBJ1-4; 9 nucleotides match TRBD1. J gave up 6 bases and V 3 bases, and 5 bases lay outside the gene matches. CDR3 size: 15 residues. Germline values: CDR1 KGHSH, CDR2 LQKENI. CDR3 sequence: CASSPRQGVYEKLFF. For the CDR3, the DNA is TGTGCCAGCTCACCGCGACAGGGGGTTTATGAAAAACTGTTTTTT.